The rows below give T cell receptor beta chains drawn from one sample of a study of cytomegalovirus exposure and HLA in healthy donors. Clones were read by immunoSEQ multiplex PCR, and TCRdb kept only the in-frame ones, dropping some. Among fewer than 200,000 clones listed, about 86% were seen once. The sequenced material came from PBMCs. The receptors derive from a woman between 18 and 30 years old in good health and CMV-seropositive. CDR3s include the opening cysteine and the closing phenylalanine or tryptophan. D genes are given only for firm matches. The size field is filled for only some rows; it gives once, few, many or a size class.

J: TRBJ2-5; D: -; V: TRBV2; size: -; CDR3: CASSGLTGNQETQYF; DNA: TGTGCCAGCAGCGGATTGACAGGAAACCAAGAGACCCAGTACTTC
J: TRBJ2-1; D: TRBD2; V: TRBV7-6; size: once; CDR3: CASSSPPSRGGTYNEQFF; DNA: TGTGCCAGCAGCTCACCCCCTTCACGGGGGGGCACCTACAATGAGCAGTTCTTC
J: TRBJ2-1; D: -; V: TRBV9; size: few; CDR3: CASSVGPSVQGNEQFF; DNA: TGTGCCAGCAGCGTAGGGCCCTCCGTCCAGGGCAATGAGCAGTTCTTC
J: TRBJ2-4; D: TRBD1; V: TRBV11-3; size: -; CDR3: CASSLGGQGNNIQYF; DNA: TGTGCCAGCAGCTTAGGGGGACAGGGTAATAACATTCAGTACTTC
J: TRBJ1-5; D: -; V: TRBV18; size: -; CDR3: CASSPRDKPQHF; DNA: TGTGCCAGCTCACCCAGGGACAAGCCCCAGCATTTT
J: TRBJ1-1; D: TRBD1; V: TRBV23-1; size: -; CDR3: CASSQYRGFEAFF; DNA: TGCGCCAGCAGTCAATACAGGGGGTTTGAAGCTTTCTTT
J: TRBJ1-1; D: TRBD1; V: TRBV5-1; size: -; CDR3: CASSPIGGETGAWGTEAFF; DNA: TGCGCCAGCAGCCCCATTGGTGGGGAGACAGGGGCCTGGGGCACTGAAGCTTTCTTT
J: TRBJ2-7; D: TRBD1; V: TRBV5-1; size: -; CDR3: CASSLAAGTGSYEQYF; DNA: TGCGCCAGCAGCTTGGCCGCGGGGACAGGGTCCTACGAGCAGTACTTC
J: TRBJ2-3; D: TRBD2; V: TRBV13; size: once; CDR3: CASSSKRGVSTDTQYF; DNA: TGTGCCAGCAGCTCGAAGCGGGGGGTTAGCACAGATACGCAGTATTTT
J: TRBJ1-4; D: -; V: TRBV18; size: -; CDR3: CASSPDRTTNEKLFF; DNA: TGTGCCAGCTCACCAGACAGGACAACTAATGAAAAACTGTTTTTT
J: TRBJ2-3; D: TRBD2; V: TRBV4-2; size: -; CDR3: CASSQVTRGVDTQYF; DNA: TGTGCCAGCAGCCAAGTGACGCGGGGGGTAGATACGCAGTATTTT
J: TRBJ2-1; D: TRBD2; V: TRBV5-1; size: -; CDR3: CASSLLAEAYNEQFF; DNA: TGCGCCAGCAGCTTGCTAGCGGAAGCCTACAATGAGCAGTTCTTC
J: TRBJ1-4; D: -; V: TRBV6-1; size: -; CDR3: CASSPPTATNEKLFF; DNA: TGTGCCAGCTCACCCCCTACAGCAACTAATGAAAAACTGTTTTTT
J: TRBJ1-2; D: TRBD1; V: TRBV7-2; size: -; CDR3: CASSFRTGHGYTF; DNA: TGTGCCAGCAGCTTCCGGACAGGCCATGGCTACACCTTC
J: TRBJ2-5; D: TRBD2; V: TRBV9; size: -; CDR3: CASSLSGGAGETQYF; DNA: TGTGCCAGCAGCCTTAGCGGGGGGGCCGGAGAGACCCAGTACTTC
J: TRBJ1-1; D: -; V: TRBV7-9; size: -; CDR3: CASSTQDWHTEAFF; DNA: TGTGCCAGCAGCACCCAGGATTGGCACACTGAAGCTTTCTTT
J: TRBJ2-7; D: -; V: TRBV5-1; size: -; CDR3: CASSFATKGNEQYF; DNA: TGCGCCAGCAGCTTCGCAACAAAGGGGAACGAGCAGTACTTC
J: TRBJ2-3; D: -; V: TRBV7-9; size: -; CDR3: CASSLALQEDTDTQYF; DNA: TGTGCCAGCAGCTTAGCGCTCCAGGAGGACACAGATACGCAGTATTTT
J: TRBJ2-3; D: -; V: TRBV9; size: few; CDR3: CASSPQITDTQYF; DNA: TGTGCCAGCAGCCCCCAGATCACAGATACGCAGTATTTT
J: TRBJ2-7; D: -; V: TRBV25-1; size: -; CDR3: CASSAIREQYF; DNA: TGTGCCAGCAGTGCAATCCGGGAGCAGTACTTC
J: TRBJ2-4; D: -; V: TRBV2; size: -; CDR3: CASSEKLGHQNIQYF; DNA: TGTGCCAGCAGTGAGAAATTGGGACATCAAAACATTCAATACTTC
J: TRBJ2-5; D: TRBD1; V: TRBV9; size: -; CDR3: CASSVGTGLLETQYF; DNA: TGTGCCAGCAGCGTCGGGACAGGGCTTTTGGAGACCCAGTACTTC
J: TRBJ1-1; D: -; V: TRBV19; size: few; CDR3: CASSKGLRAEAFF; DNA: TGTGCCAGTAGTAAGGGATTGCGGGCTGAAGCTTTCTTT